The source of this TCR beta chain is a study of cytomegalovirus exposure and HLA in healthy donors (dated by TCRdb to 2017 to 2019). As for the study more broadly: According to an earlier analysis of several hundred of the donors, 150 million to 200 million T cells yielded approximately 120 million unique TCR beta sequences and roughly 280 Gb of sequence data. Across under 500 genotyped donors of the cohort, an average of approximately 200,000 unique TCR beta nucleotide sequences per donor were sequenced, and around 20% of those sequences were non-productive. To predict cytomegalovirus infection status, the study brought together high-throughput TCR immunosequencing, statistical association of individual TCRs with disease status, and machine learning. Class I and class II HLA loci were covered by the typing at four-digit resolution. Five DR-DQ haplotypes were handled as single units for association and clustering because linkage in the cohort was strong. In a later genetic analysis, genome-wide SNP genotypes for about three fifths of the 666 donors were used, and that subset was treated as a discovery cohort. Using immunosequencing, the study profiled T cell repertoires from around 670 subjects and related those repertoires to cytomegalovirus serostatus. The aim of the study was to test whether cataloging public T cell receptors could identify signatures of past pathogen exposure. A later analysis re-analyzed previously published TCR beta repertoires from roughly 690 donors and added high-resolution HLA genotyping to study TCR occurrence patterns. Rather than drawing on any new phenotypic data, the later analysis identified candidate immune exposures from TCR beta sequences and the way those sequences occurred across donors. The number of typed donors differed by locus: roughly 620-640 for A, B, C, DRB1 and DQB1; 500 to 550 for DQA1; over 600 for DPA1; and some 470 for DPB1. To decide whether each TCR beta V gene segment behaved as functional or pseudogenic, an earlier analysis of some 570 of the donors relied on high-throughput TCR beta sequencing. Of the 300 to 500 genotyped donors, 75% to 85% were placed in the genetic ancestry cluster associated with self-reported Caucasian donors. Every discovery cohort repertoire had been produced on one sequencing platform. Roughly 300 gigabases of sequencing data and around 85 million unique TCR sequences made up an early release that covered about 640 HLA-typed donors. A separate validation cohort of 100 to 150 different subjects was used in addition to the approximately 610-subject first cohort. Alongside the repertoire data, information on donor age, sex, ethnicity and CMV serostatus was compiled.

V loses 5 bases at its end and J loses 8 bases; junction bases beyond the gene matches: 7. Looking up the germline V gene yields CDR1 SGHTA and CDR2 FQGNSA. From its cysteine to its phenylalanine, the CDR3 spans 13 amino acids. Just CDR3 DNA is preserved here, 39 bases in frame from base 1. As regards this clone: This clone's antigen is unknown. Per-nucleotide qualities are absent, and no much larger clonotype sits a single base away.

What the study reported, not specific to this receptor: Some IMGT-functional V segments, including TRBV6-2 and TRBV6-3, could not be distinguished by the 87-base-pair reads and were therefore excluded. At a false discovery rate of 0.05, a later analysis linked under 20,000 TCR beta sequences to specific HLA alleles. A later genetic analysis reported fewer N-insertions in productive TCRs among donors in an Asian-associated ancestry cluster than the roughly 700-donor mean. In a later analysis, HLA-associated TCR beta chains were found to be more clonally expanded and to have lower generation probabilities than equally common non-associated chains. Several of the top co-occurrence clusters appeared to be linked to parvovirus B19, influenza, CMV and Epstein-Barr virus, according to a later analysis. The sequencing pipeline was judged likely to have produced a cluster of highly shared sequence variants as a technical artifact. When HLA alleles, especially DR and DQ, strongly co-occurred, attributing TCR associations to individual alleles was difficult. Sequencing depth was assumed to be roughly uniform across donors in the presence/absence analyses, though that assumption may not hold. In a later genetic analysis, a missense DCLRE1C variant was associated with V-gene and J-gene trimming of TCR beta chains, and the association was replicated in an independent cohort. The classifier was reported to diagnose cytomegalovirus status with high specificity and sensitivity in both the original cohort and the validation cohort. Because HLA typing was missing for some donors at each locus, association tests included only the typed subset. Linkage disequilibrium might explain the correlated functional status among segregating V segments, but an unknown experimental factor could not be excluded. This cohort had only TCR beta chains sequenced, and the lack of alpha or paired-chain data limited which features could be detected. A further reported finding was that TCR beta sequences accurately predicted the HLA-A and HLA-B alleles for most subjects in the first cohort. According to a later analysis, most CMV-associated TCR beta chains appeared to be HLA-restricted, and the HLA associations seemed to be driven largely by CMV exposure. In vitro tests confirmed that a few of the cytomegalovirus-associated TCR beta chains recognize cytomegalovirus antigens. According to the authors, the approach could potentially be generalized to other disease states and immunological phenotypes. In the study, around 160 TCR beta chains were listed as associated with cytomegalovirus. Across donors, most TCR sequences were observed very rarely, whereas some public TCRs were present in many individuals. Because counts were too low, about 18 rarely observed V segments, including chromosome 9 orphons, were left out of the earlier analysis of 587 of the donors. Broadly in line with IMGT annotations, most TCR beta V segments showed up in productive rearrangements about 87% or about 30% of the time in an earlier analysis of 450 to 750 of the donors. For the cohort, immune exposure information was limited to CMV serostatus. In a later analysis, TCR association rates were found to vary across HLA loci, with the most associated TCRs seen for DRB1 alleles and the fewest for HLA-C alleles.

The cohort comprised 670 or so healthy bone marrow donors. All cohort members were sampled while nominally healthy, although unrecorded immune exposures were likely present. The donor tested CMV seronegative and was one of the 352 seronegative cohort members. A peripheral blood sample was collected from each donor, and TCR beta sequencing was performed on peripheral blood mononuclear cells. The Qiagen DNeasy Blood Extraction Kit was used to extract genomic DNA from the blood cell samples. The receptor library was made with the immunoSEQ multiplex PCR assay. For the multiplex PCR, a mixture combining 60 forward primers for TCR Vbeta segments and 13 reverse primers for TCR Jbeta segments was used. A multiplex PCR assay on genomic DNA amplified the CDR3 region of rearranged TCR beta genes. The amplified TCR beta libraries were sequenced on the Illumina HiSeq System as 87-base-pair reads. From the authors' description of their analysis: A later analysis tallied 75 million to 95 million unique TCR beta chains across the 550 to 850 repertoires, and about 12 million of those chains were shared by two or more donors. Raw reads were error-corrected and collapsed into unique sequences with a nearest-neighbor algorithm that merged closely related sequences to remove PCR and sequencing errors. CDR3 sequences were aligned to IMGT reference sequences to assign V, D and J gene segments. Each retained sequence needed at least a six-nucleotide match to both a V gene segment and a J gene segment. Rearrangements were called productive when the CDR3 lacked stop codons and stayed in frame with V and J; all others were non-productive. CDR3 was defined by IMGT convention, running from the second conserved V-encoded cysteine to the conserved J-encoded phenylalanine. Sequences without an unambiguous match to a single V gene segment were excluded from the earlier analysis of several hundred of the donors. An earlier analysis of over 450 of the donors classified V segments as functional when productive rearrangements were above 56.7% and as segregating when the standard deviation between donors was above 5%. A statistical classification framework was developed to diagnose cytomegalovirus status using the catalog of TCR beta chain sequences. A later analysis assigned V and J genes by comparing TCR nucleotide sequences with IMGT/GENE-DB human TR gene sequences. In a later analysis, CDR3 sequences and most-parsimonious VDJ recombination scenarios were assigned using the TCRdist pipeline. A later analysis defined each TCR beta chain by its CDR3 amino acid sequence plus V-gene family, and excluded reads lacking a unique V-gene family. As a way to deal with suspected cross-contamination and a sequencing artifact, a later analysis dropped 450 to 600 nucleotide sequences that were highly shared and had low generation probability. In a later analysis, a clonal expansion index was calculated for each public chain from normalized within-repertoire ranks of inferred template counts. In a later analysis, generation probabilities were computed using a VDJ recombination model fitted to out-of-frame rearrangements, and the results were checked against IGoR. In a later analysis, hypergeometric tests were used to score TCR-TCR, TCR-HLA and TCR-CMV co-occurrence, with a repertoire-size bias correction applied to TCR pairs. False discovery rates were estimated in a later analysis by permuting HLA or CMV assignments 20 times. A later analysis grouped co-occurring TCRs with DBSCAN, adding TCRdist sequence similarity when clustering within HLA-allele-positive subsets. Repertoires with fewer than 30,000 or more than 120,000 public chains were left out of co-occurrence clustering, as were four to six repertoires with anomalous nucleotide sharing. Entries here come from immuneACCESS through TCRdb and include only in-frame sequences with V and J called. Some clones fail to appear in such tables; in the studies checked, an unresolved V gene covers under half of the shortfall, and the cause of the remainder is unknown. Clone size and the V and J calls come from that table; the DNA yielded D and trimming. For this sample there are 90,000 to 150,000 clones; less than 20% appear just once. The ten biggest clones cover 1.5% to 2% of the sample.

The clonotype originates from a woman younger than 35 in good health and CMV-seronegative. The sample comprised PBMCs. The V and J segments used are TRBV7-2 and TRBJ2-3; TRBD1 aligns with 7 central bases. The DNA reads as follows: TGTGCCAGCAGCCTGGACAGGTCAGCTACGCAGTATTTT. Translated, it reads CASSLDRSATQYF.